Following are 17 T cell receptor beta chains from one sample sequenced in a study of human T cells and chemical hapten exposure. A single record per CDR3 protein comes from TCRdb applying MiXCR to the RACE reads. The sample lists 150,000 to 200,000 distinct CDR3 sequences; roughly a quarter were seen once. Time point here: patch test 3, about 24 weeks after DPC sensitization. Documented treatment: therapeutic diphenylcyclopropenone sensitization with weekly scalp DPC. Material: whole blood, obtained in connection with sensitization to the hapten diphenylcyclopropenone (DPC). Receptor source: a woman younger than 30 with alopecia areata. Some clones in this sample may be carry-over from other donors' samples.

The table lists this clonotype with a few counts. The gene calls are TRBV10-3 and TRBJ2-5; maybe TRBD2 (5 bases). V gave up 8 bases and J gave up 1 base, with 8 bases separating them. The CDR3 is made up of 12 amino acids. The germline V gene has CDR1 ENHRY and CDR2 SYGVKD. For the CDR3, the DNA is TGTGCCATCGGGCGGGCCCAAGAGACCCAGTACTTC. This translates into CAIGRAQETQYF.

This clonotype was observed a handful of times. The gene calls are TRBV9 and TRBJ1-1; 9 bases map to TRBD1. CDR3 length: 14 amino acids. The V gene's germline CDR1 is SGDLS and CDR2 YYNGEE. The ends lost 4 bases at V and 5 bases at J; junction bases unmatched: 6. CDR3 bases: TGTGCCAGCAGCACGACAGGGGGAAGGACTGAAGCTTTCTTT. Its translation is CASSTTGGRTEAFF.

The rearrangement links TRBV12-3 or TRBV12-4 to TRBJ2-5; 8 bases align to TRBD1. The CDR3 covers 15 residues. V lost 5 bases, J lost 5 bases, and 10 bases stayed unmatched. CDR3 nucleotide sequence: TGTGCCAGCAGTCCAGGGACAGGCCGTTTGGAGACCCAGTACTTC. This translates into CASSPGTGRLETQYF.

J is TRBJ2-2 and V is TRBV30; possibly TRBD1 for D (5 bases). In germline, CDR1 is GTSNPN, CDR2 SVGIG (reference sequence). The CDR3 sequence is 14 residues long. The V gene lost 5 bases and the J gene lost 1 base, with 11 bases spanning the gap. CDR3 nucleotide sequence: TGTGCCTGGGGGGCGCGGCAGAACACCGGGGAGCTGTTTTTT. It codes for CAWGARQNTGELFF. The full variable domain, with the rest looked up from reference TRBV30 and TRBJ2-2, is SQTIHQWPATLVQPVGSPLSLECTVEGTSNPNLYWYRQAAGRGLQLLFYSVGIGQISSEVPQNLSASRPQDRQFILSSKKLLLSDSGFYLCAWGARQNTGELFFGEGSRLTVL.

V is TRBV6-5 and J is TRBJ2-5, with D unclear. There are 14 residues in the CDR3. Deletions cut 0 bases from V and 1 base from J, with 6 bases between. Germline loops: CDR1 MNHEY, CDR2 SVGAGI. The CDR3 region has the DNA TGTGCCAGCAGTTACTCTGAGACCCAAGAGACCCAGTACTTC. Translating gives CASSYSETQETQYF.

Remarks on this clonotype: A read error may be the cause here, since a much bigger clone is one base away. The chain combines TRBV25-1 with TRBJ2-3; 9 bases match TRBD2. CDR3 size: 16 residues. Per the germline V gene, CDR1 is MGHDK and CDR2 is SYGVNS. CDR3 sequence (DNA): TGTGCCAGCAGCCCCATCGGGGCGGGGGGGCCAGATATGCAGTATTTT. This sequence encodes CASSPIGAGGPDMQYF.

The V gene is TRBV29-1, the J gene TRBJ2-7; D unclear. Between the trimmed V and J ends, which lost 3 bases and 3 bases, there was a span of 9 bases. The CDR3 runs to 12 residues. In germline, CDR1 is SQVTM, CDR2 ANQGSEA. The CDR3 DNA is TGCAGCGTTGAGGACCGCCTCTACGAGCAGTACTTC. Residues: CSVEDRLYEQYF.

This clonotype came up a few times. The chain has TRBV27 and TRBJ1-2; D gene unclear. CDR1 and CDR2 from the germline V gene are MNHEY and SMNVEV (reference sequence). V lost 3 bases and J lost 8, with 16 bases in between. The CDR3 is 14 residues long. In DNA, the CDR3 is TGTGCCAGCAGTTTCTCCGACGGAGGATTCGGCTACACCTTC. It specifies CASSFSDGGFGYTF.

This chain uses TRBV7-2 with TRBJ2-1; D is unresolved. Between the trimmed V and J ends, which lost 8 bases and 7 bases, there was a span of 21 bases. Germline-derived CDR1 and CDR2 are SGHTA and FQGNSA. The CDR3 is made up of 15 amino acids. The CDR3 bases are TGTGCCAGCGGACGGTCTAGGGCGGCGGAAAATGAGCAGTTCTTC. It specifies CASGRSRAAENEQFF.

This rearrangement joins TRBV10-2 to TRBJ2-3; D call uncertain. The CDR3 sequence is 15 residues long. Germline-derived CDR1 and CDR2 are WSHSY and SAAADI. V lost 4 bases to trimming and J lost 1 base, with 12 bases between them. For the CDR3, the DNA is TGCGCCAGCAGTGCGCTGGGTAGTCGCACAGATACGCAGTATTTT. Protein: CASSALGSRTDTQYF.

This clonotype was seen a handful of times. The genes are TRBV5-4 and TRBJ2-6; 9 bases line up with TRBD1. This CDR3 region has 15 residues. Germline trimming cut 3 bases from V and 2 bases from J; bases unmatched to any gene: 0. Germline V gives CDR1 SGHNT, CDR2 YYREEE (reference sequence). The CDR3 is CASSWTGAGANVLTF. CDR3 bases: TGTGCCAGCAGCTGGACAGGGGCTGGGGCCAACGTCCTGACTTTC. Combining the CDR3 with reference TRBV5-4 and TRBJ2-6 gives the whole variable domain ETGVTQSPTHLIKTRGQQVTLRCSSQSGHNTVSWYQQALGQGPQFIFQYYREEENGRGNFPPRFSGLQFPNYSSELNVNALELDDSALYLCASSWTGAGANVLTFGAGSRLTVL.

The CDR3 nucleotides are TGCAGTGCTAGTGAGACCGGGAGACTAAATGAGCAGTTCTTC. Protein sequence: CSASETGRLNEQFF. V usage is TRBV20-1 and J usage is TRBJ2-1; a possible D gene is TRBD2 (6 bases). The CDR3 contains 14 residues. Deletions cut 3 bases from V and 7 bases from J, with 16 bases between. Germline V gene sequence: CDR1 DFQATT, CDR2 SNEGSKA (reference sequence).

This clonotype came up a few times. CDR3 nucleotides: TGCAGCGTTGTTGGCAGGGGGTGGAATAATGATGGCTACACCTTC. It yields the protein CSVVGRGWNNDGYTF. The genes are TRBV29-1 and TRBJ1-2; 7 nucleotides line up with TRBD1. The CDR3 is 15 amino acids. J lost 6 bases, V lost 4 bases, and 14 bases had no gene match. Looked up from germline, CDR1 is SQVTM and CDR2 is ANQGSEA. Full variable domain (outside the CDR3, taken from reference TRBV29-1 and TRBJ1-2): SAVISQKPSRDICQRGTSLTIQCQVDSQVTMMFWYRQQPGQSLTLIATANQGSEATYESGFVIDKFPISRPNLTFSTLTVSNMSPEDSSIYLCSVVGRGWNNDGYTFGSGTRLTVV.

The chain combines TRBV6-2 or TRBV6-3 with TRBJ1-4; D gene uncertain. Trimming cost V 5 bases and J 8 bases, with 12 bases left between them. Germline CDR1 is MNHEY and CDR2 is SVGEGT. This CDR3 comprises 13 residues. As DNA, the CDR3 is TGTGCCAGCAGTACTTGGACGTCAGAAAAACTGTTTTTT. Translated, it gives CASSTWTSEKLFF.

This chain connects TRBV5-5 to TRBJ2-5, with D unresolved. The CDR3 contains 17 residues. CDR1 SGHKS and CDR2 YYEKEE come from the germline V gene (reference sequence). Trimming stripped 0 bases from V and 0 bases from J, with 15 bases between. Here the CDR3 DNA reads TGTGCCAGCAGCTTGGAATTACCCTCGAGGTACCAAGAGACCCAGTACTTC. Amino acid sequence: CASSLELPSRYQETQYF.

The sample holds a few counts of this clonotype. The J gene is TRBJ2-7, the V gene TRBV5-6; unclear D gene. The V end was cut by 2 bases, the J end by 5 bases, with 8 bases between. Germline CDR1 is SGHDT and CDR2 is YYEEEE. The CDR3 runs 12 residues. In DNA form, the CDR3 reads TGTGCCAGCAGCTTTACTCTCCACGAGCAGTACTTC. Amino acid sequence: CASSFTLHEQYF.

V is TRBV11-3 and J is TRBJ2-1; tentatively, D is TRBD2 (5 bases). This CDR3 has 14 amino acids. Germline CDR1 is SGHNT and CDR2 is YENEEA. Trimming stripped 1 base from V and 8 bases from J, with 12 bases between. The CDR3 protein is CASSLAGTVDEQFF. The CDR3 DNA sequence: TGTGCCAGCAGCTTAGCGGGAACGGTGGATGAGCAGTTCTTC.